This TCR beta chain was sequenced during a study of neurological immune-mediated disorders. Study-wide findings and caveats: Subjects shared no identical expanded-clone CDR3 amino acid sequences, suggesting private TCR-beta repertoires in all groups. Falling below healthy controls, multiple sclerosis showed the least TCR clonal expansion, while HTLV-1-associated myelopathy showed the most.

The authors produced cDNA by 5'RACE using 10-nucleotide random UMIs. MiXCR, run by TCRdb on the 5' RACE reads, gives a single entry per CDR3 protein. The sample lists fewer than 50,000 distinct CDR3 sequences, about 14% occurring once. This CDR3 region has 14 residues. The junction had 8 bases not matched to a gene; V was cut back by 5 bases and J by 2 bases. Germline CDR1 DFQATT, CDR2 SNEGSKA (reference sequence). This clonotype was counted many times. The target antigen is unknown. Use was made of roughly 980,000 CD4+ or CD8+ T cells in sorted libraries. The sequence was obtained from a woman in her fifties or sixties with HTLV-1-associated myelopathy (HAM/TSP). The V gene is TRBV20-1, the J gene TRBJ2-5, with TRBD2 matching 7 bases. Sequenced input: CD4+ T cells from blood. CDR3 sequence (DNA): TGCAGTGCTTCCCCTGGGGGGGGGCAAGAGACCCAGTACTTC. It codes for CSASPGGGQETQYF.